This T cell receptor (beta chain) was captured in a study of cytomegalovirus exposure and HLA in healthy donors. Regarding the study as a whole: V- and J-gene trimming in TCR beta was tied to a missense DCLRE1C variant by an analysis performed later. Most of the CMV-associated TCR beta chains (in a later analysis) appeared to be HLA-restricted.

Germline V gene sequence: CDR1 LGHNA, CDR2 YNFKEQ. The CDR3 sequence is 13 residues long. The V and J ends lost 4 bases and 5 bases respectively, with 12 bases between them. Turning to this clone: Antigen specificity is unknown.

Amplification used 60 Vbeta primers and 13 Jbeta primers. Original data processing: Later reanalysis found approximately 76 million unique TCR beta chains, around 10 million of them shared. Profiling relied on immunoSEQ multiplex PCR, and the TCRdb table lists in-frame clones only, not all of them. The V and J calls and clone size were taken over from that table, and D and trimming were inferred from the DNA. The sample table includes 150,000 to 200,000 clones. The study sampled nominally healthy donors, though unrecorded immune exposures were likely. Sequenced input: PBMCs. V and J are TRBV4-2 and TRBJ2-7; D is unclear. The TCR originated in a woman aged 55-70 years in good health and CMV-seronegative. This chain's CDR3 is CASSLQTSDEQYF. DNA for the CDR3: TGTGCCAGCAGCCTCCAGACTTCCGACGAGCAGTACTTC.